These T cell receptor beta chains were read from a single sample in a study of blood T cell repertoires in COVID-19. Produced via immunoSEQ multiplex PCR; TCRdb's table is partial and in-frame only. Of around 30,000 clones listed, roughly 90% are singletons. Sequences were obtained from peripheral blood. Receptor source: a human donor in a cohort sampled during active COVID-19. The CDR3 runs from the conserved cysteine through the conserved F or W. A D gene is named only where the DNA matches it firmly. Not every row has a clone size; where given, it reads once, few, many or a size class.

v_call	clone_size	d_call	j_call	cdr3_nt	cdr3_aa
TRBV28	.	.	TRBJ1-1	TGTGCCAGCAGTTTACGGAACACTGAAGCTTTCTTT	CASSLRNTEAFF
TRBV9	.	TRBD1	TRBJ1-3	TGTGCCAGCAGCGTAACGGTGGGGGACAGGGCGACCACCATATATTTT	CASSVTVGDRATTIYF
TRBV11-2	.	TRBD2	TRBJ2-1	TGTGCCAGCAGCTTAGGACTAGCGGGGGCTTTCTCCTACAATGAGCAGTTCTTC	CASSLGLAGAFSYNEQFF
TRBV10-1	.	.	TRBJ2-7	TGCGCCAGCAGTGAGGACAGTCGGAACGAGCAGTACTTC	CASSEDSRNEQYF
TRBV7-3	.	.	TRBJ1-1	TGTGCCAGCAGCTTGGGGCGTGACGCTGAAGCTTTCTTT	CASSLGRDAEAFF
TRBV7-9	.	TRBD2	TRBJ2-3	TGTGCCAGCAGCTTCGGGGGGGGAACAGATACGCAGTATTTT	CASSFGGGTDTQYF
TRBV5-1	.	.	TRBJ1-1	TGCGCCAGCAGCCCTGGGTGGGGGGAGAACACTGAAGCTTTCTTT	CASSPGWGENTEAFF
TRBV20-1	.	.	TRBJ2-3	TGCAGTGCTAGAGCCATAGATACGCAGTATTTT	CSARAIDTQYF
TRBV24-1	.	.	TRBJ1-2	.	CATSDPAGYTFGSGRLHF
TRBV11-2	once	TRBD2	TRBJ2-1	TGTGCCAGCAGCTTAGAGGCGGGGGGGCCAAAGAATGAGCAGTTCTTC	CASSLEAGGPKNEQFF
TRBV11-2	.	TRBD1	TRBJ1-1	TGTGCCAGCAGCTTAGACAGGGGGGACACTGAAGCTTTCTTT	CASSLDRGDTEAFF
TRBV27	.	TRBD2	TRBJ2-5	TGTGCCAGCAGGCGCAGCGGGGGGAATCTCGAGACCCAGTACTTC	CASRRSGGNLETQYF
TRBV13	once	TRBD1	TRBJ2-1	TGTGCCAGCAGCCTGGGACAGGACCACAATGAGCAGTTCTTC	CASSLGQDHNEQFF
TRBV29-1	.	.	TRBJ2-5	TGCAGCGTTGAACCTACGGGGGTGGAGACCCAGTACTTC	CSVEPTGVETQYF
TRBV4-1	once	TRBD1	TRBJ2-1	TGCGCCAGCAGCCAACGACAGGGGGCCTACAATGAGCAGTTCTTC	CASSQRQGAYNEQFF
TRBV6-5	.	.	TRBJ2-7	TGTGCCAGCAGTTATTCCCCCGGCATCCTAGTCTCCGAGCAGTACTTC	CASSYSPGILVSEQYF
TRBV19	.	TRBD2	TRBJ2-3	TGTGCCAGTAGTATCCTCCTAGCGGGGGGGCCGGGAGATACGCAGTATTTT	CASSILLAGGPGDTQYF
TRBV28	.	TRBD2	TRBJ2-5	TGTGCCAGCGCGACCCTAGCGGGGGGGCCGGAGACCCAGTACTTC	CASATLAGGPETQYF
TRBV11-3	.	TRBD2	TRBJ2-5	TGTGCCAGCAGCTTAAAAGCGGGGGGGCTGCGGGAGACCCAGTACTTC	CASSLKAGGLRETQYF
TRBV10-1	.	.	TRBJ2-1	TGCGCCAGCAGGGACCAGCTTTCCGGGGGTGAGCAGTTCTTC	CASRDQLSGGEQFF
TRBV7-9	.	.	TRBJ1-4	TGTGCCAGCAGCTCCGACAGGACTCTTAATGAAAAACTGTTTTTT	CASSSDRTLNEKLFF
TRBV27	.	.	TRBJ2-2	TGTGCCAGCAGTTTTGACAGGAACACCGGGGAGCTGTTTTTT	CASSFDRNTGELFF
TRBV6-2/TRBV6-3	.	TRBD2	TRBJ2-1	TGTGCCAGCAGTTTTATAGCGGGACGGCCTGAGCAGTTCTTC	CASSFIAGRPEQFF
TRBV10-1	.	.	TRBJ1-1	TGCGCCAGCAGCGGGGCCGGGGGGTTAAACACTGAAGCTTTCTTT	CASSGAGGLNTEAFF
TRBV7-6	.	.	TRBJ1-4	TGTGCCAGCAGGGGGCACTCTGCAACTAATGAAAAACTGTTTTTT	CASRGHSATNEKLFF
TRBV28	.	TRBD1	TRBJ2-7	TGTGCCAGCAGTTTACGCTGGACAGGTTTTCTCTACGAGCAGTACTTC	CASSLRWTGFLYEQYF
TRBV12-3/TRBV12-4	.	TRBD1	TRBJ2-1	TGTGCCAGCAGTGCAACCACAGGGGCGGGGCAGTTCTTC	CASSATTGAGQFF
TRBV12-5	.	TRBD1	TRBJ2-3	TGTGCTAGTGGTTTGAGGGGGACAGGCTCCACAGATACGCAGTATTTT	CASGLRGTGSTDTQYF
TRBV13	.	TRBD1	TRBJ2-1	TGTGCCAGCAGCTTACCCTCAAACAGGGGACCCGAGCAGTTCTTC	CASSLPSNRGPEQFF
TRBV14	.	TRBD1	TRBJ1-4	TGTGCCAGCAGCCAAGATCAGTGGACAGGGGCCTATAATGAAAAACTGTTTTTT	CASSQDQWTGAYNEKLFF
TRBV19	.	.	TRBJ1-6	TGTGCCAGTAGTCGACTGAATTCACCCCTCCACTTT	CASSRLNSPLHF
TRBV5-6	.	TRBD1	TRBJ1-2	TGTGCCAGCAGCTACGGACAGGGGAACTATGGCTACACCTTC	CASSYGQGNYGYTF
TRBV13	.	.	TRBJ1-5	TGTGCCAGCAGCCCTATCAAGGGCGGGGGGTGCAATCAGCCCCAGCATTTT	CASSPIKGGGCNQPQHF
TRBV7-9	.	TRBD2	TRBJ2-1	TGTGCCAGCAGCACATTGGCCCCGGGGGGTAACAATGAGCAGTTCTTC	CASSTLAPGGNNEQFF
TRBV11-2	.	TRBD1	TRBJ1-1	TGTGCCAGCAGCTTAGATCCCCCCTGGACAGGGAACACTGAAGCTTTCTTT	CASSLDPPWTGNTEAFF
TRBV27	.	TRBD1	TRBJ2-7	TGTGCCAGCGGTGGGGACAGGGTCCACGAGCAGTACTTC	CASGGDRVHEQYF
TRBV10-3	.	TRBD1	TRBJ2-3	TGTGCCATCAGTGATCTAGGACAGGGGGTGACAGATACGCAGTATTTT	CAISDLGQGVTDTQYF
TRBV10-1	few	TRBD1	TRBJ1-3	TGCGCGACAGGGAACTCTGGAAACACCATATATTTT	CATGNSGNTIYF
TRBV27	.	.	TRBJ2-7	TGTGCCAGCAGACAGGGACCTGTTAGCGAGCAGTACTTC	CASRQGPVSEQYF
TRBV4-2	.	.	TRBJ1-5	TGTGCCAGCAGCCAAGGCAGGGCCCTCAATCAGCCCCAGCATTTT	CASSQGRALNQPQHF
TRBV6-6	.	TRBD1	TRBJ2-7	TGTGCCAGCAGTTACGAGGGACAGGTCTACGAGCAGTACTTC	CASSYEGQVYEQYF
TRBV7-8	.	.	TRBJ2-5	TGTGCCAGCAGCCCCAGGAATGGAGAGACCCAGTACTTC	CASSPRNGETQYF
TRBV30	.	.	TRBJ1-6	TGTGCCTGGAGTGATCAGGGGATAGGTAATTCACCCCTCCACTTT	CAWSDQGIGNSPLHF
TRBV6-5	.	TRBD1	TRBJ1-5	TGTGCCATTAAGGACAGGGGAGATTACAATCAGCCCCAGCATTTT	CAIKDRGDYNQPQHF
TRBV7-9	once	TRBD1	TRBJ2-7	TGTGCCAGCAGCCCCTTAGCCCGGGACAGGGTTTACGAGCAGTACTTC	CASSPLARDRVYEQYF
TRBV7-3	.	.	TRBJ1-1	TGTGCCAGCAGCTTATTCGGGTGGGGAGGGAGCACTGAAGCTTTCTTT	CASSLFGWGGSTEAFF
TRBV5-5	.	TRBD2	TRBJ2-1	TGTGCCAGCAGCCCCAACGGACTAGCGGGGAGCTCCTACAATGAGCAGTTCTTC	CASSPNGLAGSSYNEQFF
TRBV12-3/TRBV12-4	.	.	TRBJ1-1	TGTGCCAGCAGTTTGTGGGCCAACACTGAAGCTTTCTTT	CASSLWANTEAFF
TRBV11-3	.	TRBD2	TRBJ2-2	TGTGCCAGCAGCCTAGGGGGACTAGCGGGGGCTTACACCGGGGAGCTGTTTTTT	CASSLGGLAGAYTGELFF
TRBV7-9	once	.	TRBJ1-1	TGTGTATCCCGTTCATCGGGAGTACACACTGAAGCTTTCTTT	CVSRSSGVHTEAFF
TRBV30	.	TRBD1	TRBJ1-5	TGTGCCTGGAGGCAGGGGGCGAGCAATCAGCCCCAGCATTTT	CAWRQGASNQPQHF
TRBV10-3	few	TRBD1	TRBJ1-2	TGTGCCATCATGGACAGGTTCAACTATGGCTACACCTTC	CAIMDRFNYGYTF
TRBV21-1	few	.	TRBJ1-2	TGTGCCAGCAGAAGACGGACAGCTAACTATGGCTACACCTTC	CASRRRTANYGYTF
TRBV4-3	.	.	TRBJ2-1	TGCGCCAGCAGCCAGGGGAGCTCCTACAATGAGCAGTTCTTC	CASSQGSSYNEQFF
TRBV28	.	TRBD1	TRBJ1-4	TGTGCCAGCAGGAAATCGGGACAGGGGAGGGCTAATGAAAAACTGTTTTTT	CASRKSGQGRANEKLFF